A selection of T cell receptor beta chains follows, all from one sample in a study of T cells in Graves' hyperthyroidism and ophthalmopathy. MiXCR was run by TCRdb on the multiplex PCR reads, yielding one entry per CDR3 protein. The sample includes about 690,000 distinct CDR3 sequences, roughly 17% of them seen just once. The sequencing sample was made of blood. The receptors derive from a man in his fifties or sixties with Graves' hyperthyroidism. Each CDR3 is given with its conserved first and last residue. A D gene is named only where the DNA matches it firmly. The size of a clone is reported for some rows only, either as once, few or many, or as a class for expanded clones.

abundance	d_gene	v_gene	j_gene	CDR3aa	CDR3nt
many	TRBD2	TRBV6-1	TRBJ2-1	CASSLTSGSDEQFF	TGTGCCAGCAGTCTGACTAGCGGGAGCGATGAGCAGTTCTTC
.	TRBD1	TRBV28	TRBJ2-7	CASSTPGQGRYEQYF	TGTGCCAGCAGCACTCCGGGACAGGGAAGGTACGAGCAGTACTTC
few	TRBD2	TRBV29-1	TRBJ2-1	CSVEEIGGGGAGDRYYEQFF	TGCAGCGTTGAAGAAATTGGAGGTGGCGGAGCGGGAGACCGCTATTATGAGCAGTTCTTC
once	.	TRBV15	TRBJ1-5	CATSGDGEVGQPEHF	TGTGCCACCAGCGGTGACGGTGAGGTCGGTCAGCCCGAGCATTTT
many	.	TRBV20-1	TRBJ1-2	CSAEGFRGGGYTF	TGCAGTGCTGAAGGATTCAGGGGCGGTGGCTACACCTTC
.	.	TRBV25-1	TRBJ2-3	CASSEQGGGTDTQYF	TGTGCCAGCAGTGAACAGGGTGGGGGCACAGATACGCAGTATTTT
few	.	TRBV15	TRBJ2-7	CATSRDRQGSEQYF	TGTGCCACCAGCAGAGATCGGCAGGGGTCCGAGCAGTACTTC
few	.	TRBV30	TRBJ1-4	CAWSVWGLHEKLFF	TGTGCCTGGAGTGTATGGGGGCTACATGAAAAACTGTTTTTT
few	TRBD1	TRBV6-5	TRBJ2-2	CASSYDRGRAGELFF	TGTGCCAGCAGTTACGACAGGGGGAGGGCCGGGGAGCTGTTTTTT
many	TRBD2	TRBV2	TRBJ2-4	CASIRGGSRAKNIQYF	TGTGCCAGCATTCGTGGCGGGAGTAGGGCCAAAAACATTCAGTACTTC
.	TRBD1	TRBV20-1	TRBJ1-2	CSARGTGVDDYGYTF	TGCAGTGCTAGAGGGACAGGGGTTGATGACTATGGCTACACCTTC
few	.	TRBV29-1	TRBJ2-1	CSVESGNYNEQFF	TGCAGCGTTGAATCAGGCAACTACAATGAGCAGTTCTTC
.	.	TRBV7-6	TRBJ2-7	CASSLKGGEQYF	TGTGCCAGCAGCCTAAAGGGTGGGGAGCAGTACTTC
few	.	TRBV20-1	TRBJ2-2	CSATGDLMNTGELFF	TGCAGTGCTACGGGGGATCTGATGAACACCGGGGAGCTGTTTTTT
.	TRBD1	TRBV5-1	TRBJ1-5	CASSSGDSGNQPQHF	TGCGCCAGCAGCTCAGGGGACAGCGGCAATCAGCCCCAGCATTTT
.	TRBD1	TRBV25-1	TRBJ2-5	CAAGQGALGSKETQYF	TGTGCCGCGGGACAGGGGGCGCTGGGTTCTAAAGAGACCCAGTACTTC
few	TRBD2	TRBV28	TRBJ2-5	CASSFLAAQETQYF	TGTGCCAGCAGTTTCCTAGCGGCACAAGAGACCCAGTACTTC
many	TRBD1	TRBV6-5	TRBJ1-5	CASSYLRQGGQPQHF	TGTGCCAGCAGTTACCTTCGACAGGGAGGACAGCCCCAGCATTTT
.	.	TRBV24-1	TRBJ2-7	CATSAGMDEQYF	TGTGCCACCAGTGCCGGGATGGACGAGCAGTACTTC
.	TRBD1	TRBV29-1	TRBJ2-7	CSVDSGQGYEQYF	TGCAGCGTTGATTCCGGACAGGGGTACGAGCAGTACTTC
.	.	TRBV9	TRBJ1-3	CASSRDSDARSGNTIYF	TGTGCCAGCAGCAGAGATTCGGACGCCCGCTCTGGAAACACCATATATTTT
many	.	TRBV9	TRBJ1-1	CASSPLWGGTEAFF	TGTGCCAGCAGCCCGTTGTGGGGGGGCACTGAAGCTTTCTTT
few	.	TRBV7-9	TRBJ2-1	CASSLTGWGNEQFF	TGTGCCAGCAGCCTTACAGGGTGGGGTAATGAGCAGTTCTTC
few	.	TRBV10-2	TRBJ1-2	CASSGGPRGYTF	TGCGCCAGCAGTGGGGGTCCACGCGGCTACACCTTC
.	.	TRBV10-3	TRBJ2-7	CAISEGLRDNEQYF	TGTGCCATCAGTGAGGGACTCCGAGATAACGAGCAGTACTTC
many	TRBD1	TRBV12-3/TRBV12-4	TRBJ1-5	CASRTRQGNQPQHF	TGTGCCAGCAGAACTCGACAGGGAAATCAGCCCCAGCATTTT
many	TRBD2	TRBV2	TRBJ2-1	CASKAGGLYNEQFF	TGTGCCAGTAAGGCGGGGGGACTCTACAATGAGCAGTTCTTC
many	TRBD1	TRBV28	TRBJ1-1	CASSPMKGQGNTEAFF	TGTGCCAGCAGTCCGATGAAAGGACAGGGAAACACTGAAGCTTTCTTT
few	.	TRBV19	TRBJ1-5	CASSQGSHQPQHF	TGTGCCAGCAGCCAGGGGTCCCATCAGCCCCAGCATTTT
few	TRBD2	TRBV4-1	TRBJ2-4	CASSQGTLAGSLAKNIQYF	TGCGCCAGCAGCCAAGGTACACTAGCGGGGTCACTAGCCAAAAACATTCAGTACTTC
.	.	TRBV5-4	TRBJ1-4	CASSLSTGRYNEKLFF	TGTGCCAGCAGCTTATCTACAGGACGATATAATGAAAAACTGTTTTTT
.	.	TRBV19	TRBJ2-1	CASSIVGQGGDNEQFF	TGTGCCAGTAGTATAGTCGGGCAGGGGGGAGACAATGAGCAGTTCTTC
few	.	TRBV28	TRBJ2-3	CASIGGTSTDTQYF	TGTGCCAGCATCGGCGGAACTAGCACAGATACGCAGTATTTT
.	.	TRBV3-1	TRBJ1-2	CASSREQTGYGYTF	TGTGCCAGCAGCCGGGAACAGACAGGCTATGGCTACACCTTC
many	.	TRBV28	TRBJ2-7	CASSLQRQDKQYEQYF	TGTGCCAGCAGTTTGCAAAGGCAGGACAAACAGTACGAGCAGTACTTC
many	TRBD2	TRBV20-1	TRBJ2-7	CSAHSGSFDEQYF	TGCAGTGCTCATAGCGGGAGTTTCGACGAGCAGTACTTC
few	.	TRBV7-9	TRBJ2-4	CASSLDDSGAPTKNIQYF	TGTGCCAGCAGCTTAGACGATTCGGGGGCGCCGACCAAAAACATTCAGTACTTC
few	.	TRBV28	TRBJ2-7	CASSLMGREQYF	TGTGCCAGCAGTTTAATGGGTCGTGAGCAGTACTTC
many	TRBD2	TRBV7-9	TRBJ2-1	CASSLGLAGDEQFF	TGTGCCAGCAGCTTAGGTCTAGCGGGAGATGAGCAGTTCTTC
many	.	TRBV27	TRBJ2-3	CASSREEGTDTQYF	TGTGCCAGCAGCCGCGAAGAGGGCACAGATACGCAGTATTTT
.	TRBD1	TRBV7-6	TRBJ2-7	CASSFGQGAAEQYF	TGTGCCAGCAGCTTCGGACAGGGGGCCGCCGAGCAGTACTTC
.	TRBD2	TRBV5-5	TRBJ2-5	CASSSETGGGILETQYF	TGTGCCAGCAGCTCAGAGACTGGGGGAGGGATTTTAGAGACCCAGTACTTC
.	TRBD2	TRBV12-3/TRBV12-4	TRBJ2-7	CASSSSGRASEQYF	TGTGCCAGCAGTAGTAGCGGGAGGGCCTCCGAGCAGTACTTC
many	TRBD1	TRBV6-5	TRBJ2-7	CASSYSRGTGGHYEQYF	TGTGCCAGCAGTTACTCGAGGGGCACAGGGGGCCACTACGAGCAGTACTTC
.	.	TRBV20-1	TRBJ2-1	CSASGSNNEQFF	TGCAGTGCTAGCGGGAGCAACAATGAGCAGTTCTTC
.	.	TRBV5-1	TRBJ2-7	CASSFRDRNYEQYF	TGCGCCAGCAGCTTCCGGGACCGAAACTACGAGCAGTACTTC
few	.	TRBV18	TRBJ1-1	CASSPAVDEAFF	TGTGCCAGCTCACCAGCGGTTGATGAAGCTTTCTTT
many	TRBD2	TRBV20-1	TRBJ2-7	CSAPYRGLAGPYEQYF	TGCAGTGCTCCCTACCGCGGACTAGCGGGGCCCTACGAGCAGTACTTC